This record looks at one T cell receptor (beta chain) sequence and its context. Its specificity is not known. The sample belongs to a study of human T cells and chemical hapten exposure. The study's findings and limits: DPC sensitization produced no change in TCRs with frequency above 1 in 1000.

The CDR3 contains 14 residues. The V gene's germline CDR1 is MNHNS and CDR2 SASEGT. Germline trimming cut 1 base from V and 7 bases from J; bases unmatched to any gene: 4. The library put unique molecular identifiers onto individual cDNA molecules. TCRdb ran MiXCR on the 5' RACE reads and lists one entry per CDR3 protein. Of about 81,000 distinct CDR3 sequences listed, about 7.7% are singletons. Total RNA was isolated from whole blood that had not been fractionated. The TCR comes from a male donor in good health. The rearrangement links TRBV6-1 to TRBJ2-3, with TRBD1 matching over 8 bases. In DNA, the CDR3 is TGTGCCAGCAGTGAAGGGGACAGGCACTATACGCAGTATTTT. It encodes CASSEGDRHYTQYF.